This TCR beta chain is drawn from a study of T cell repertoires in cytomegalovirus infection. Study context: The study used recently identified HLA-C-restricted and well-studied HLA-B-restricted CMV epitopes. Overall study findings and caveats: HLA-C-restricted, CMV-specific TCR beta clonotypes were dominant ex vivo.

As regards this clonotype: Its antigen is not identified.

Germline-derived CDR1 and CDR2 are ENHRY and SYGVKD. V shed 3 bases and J shed 7 bases, with 10 bases lying between them. The length of the CDR3 is 14 residues. MiXCR, run by TCRdb on the reads, gives a single entry per CDR3 protein. The table includes 900,000 to 950,000 distinct CDR3 sequences, less than 40% detected once. Sample: cultured CD8+ T cells from PBMCs, taken from culture after CMV antigen stimulation. This receptor was taken from a human donor in good health (CMV status not recorded). Some clones in this sample may be carry-over from other donors' samples. The chain is built from TRBV10-3 and TRBJ1-6; D is unresolved. Here the CDR3 DNA reads TGTGCCATCAGTGATTGGGCAACCAATTCACCCCTCCACTTT. Its translation: CAISDWATNSPLHF.